Below are 24 T cell receptor beta chains sequenced from a single sample in a study of human T cells and chemical hapten exposure. The study extracted total RNA from unfractionated whole blood. TCRdb passed the 5' RACE reads through MiXCR, listing each CDR3 protein once. The sample carries 95,000 to 120,000 distinct CDR3 sequences, approximately 19% recorded once. The receptors here all came from a human donor in good health.

V usage is TRBV4-1 and J usage is TRBJ2-5; D not certain. V was trimmed by 1 base and J by 5 bases, leaving 8 bases between them. This CDR3 has 13 amino acids. Germline CDR1 reads MGHRA; CDR2 reads YSYEKL. CDR3 coding DNA: TGCGCCAGCAGCCAAGGACGGCTGGAGACCCAGTACTTC. This translates into CASSQGRLETQYF.

The rearrangement links TRBV28 to TRBJ2-7; 9 nucleotides align to TRBD1. The germline CDR1 and CDR2 sequences are MDHEN and SYDVKM. This CDR3 spans 17 amino acids. Unmatched junction bases numbered 16, after V lost 5 bases and J lost 5 bases. CDR3 DNA sequence: TGTGCCAGCAGTCTCTATCCCGGACAGGGGACAATCAACGAGCAGTACTTC. Its protein is CASSLYPGQGTINEQYF.

The CDR3 is CASSAEQANTEAFF. CDR3 sequence (DNA): TGTGCCAGCAGCGCGGAACAGGCGAACACTGAAGCTTTCTTT. The chain uses TRBV9 and TRBJ1-1; a weak D match, TRBD1 (5 bases). Trimming removed 3 bases at V and 1 base at J, with 10 bases between. CDR3 length: 14 residues. Germline CDR1 SGDLS, CDR2 YYNGEE.

This clonotype was observed a few times. The chain links TRBV18 to TRBJ1-1; D not resolved. Looked up from germline, CDR1 is KGHSH and CDR2 is LQKENI. The ends were cut back, 0 bases at V and 0 bases at J, with 2 bases in the middle. This CDR3 is built from 13 residues. In DNA, the CDR3 is TGTGCCAGCTCACCACCGGTGAACACTGAAGCTTTCTTT. The encoded protein is CASSPPVNTEAFF.

This clonotype was seen ten or more times. The J gene is TRBJ2-5, the V gene TRBV28; 13 bases match TRBD2. Germline V lookup: CDR1 MDHEN, CDR2 SYDVKM. With 9 bases clipped from V and 5 bases from J, the junction kept 6 bases outside the gene matches. The CDR3 covers 14 residues. CDR3 in amino acids: CASAGTSGTETQYF. Written as DNA, the CDR3 is TGTGCCAGTGCGGGGACTAGCGGGACCGAGACCCAGTACTTC.

The J gene is TRBJ2-5, the V gene TRBV29-1; TRBD2 matches at 10 bases. In germline, CDR1 is SQVTM, CDR2 ANQGSEA. The length of the CDR3 is 16 residues. V lost 0 bases, J lost 5 bases, and 9 bases stayed unmatched. The CDR3 DNA sequence: TGCAGCGTTGAAGATCAAAGCGGGAGGGCGGGGGAGACCCAGTACTTC. It encodes CSVEDQSGRAGETQYF.

J is TRBJ2-7 and V is TRBV5-6, with 9 bases fitting TRBD1. Germline CDR1 is SGHDT and CDR2 is YYEEEE. V shed 0 bases and J 2 bases; nucleotides not matched to a gene: 0. There are 14 residues in the CDR3. CDR3 residues: CASSLDRGPYEQYF. The CDR3 region has the DNA TGTGCCAGCAGCTTGGACAGGGGGCCCTACGAGCAGTACTTC.

The sample holds a few counts of this clonotype. The chain recombines TRBV12-3 or TRBV12-4 with TRBJ1-6; 8 bases map to TRBD1. The V and J ends lost 7 bases and 5 bases, in that order; junction bases with no gene match: 4. The CDR3 has 14 residues. CDR3 DNA: TGTGCCAGCACCCCGACAGGGGATAATTCACCCCTCCACTTT. Protein: CASTPTGDNSPLHF.

CDR3 sequence: CASSLSGQANSPLHF. CDR3 DNA: TGTGCCAGCAGTTTATCAGGACAGGCGAATTCACCCCTCCACTTT. This chain connects TRBV28 to TRBJ1-6; the match to TRBD1 covers 7 bases. Germline-derived CDR1 and CDR2 are MDHEN and SYDVKM. The CDR3 is 15 residues long. J lost 7 bases, V lost 1 base, and 4 bases had no gene match.

The chain combines TRBV30 with TRBJ2-7, with 7 bases identical to TRBD1. The germline V gene encodes CDR1 GTSNPN and CDR2 SVGIG (reference sequence). The CDR3 runs to 14 residues. J gave up 0 bases and V 3 bases, and 5 bases lay outside the gene matches. The CDR3 spells CAWSSGQRSYEQYF. The CDR3 nucleotides read TGTGCCTGGAGCTCGGGACAGCGCTCCTACGAGCAGTACTTC. The full variable domain, its missing parts supplied by reference TRBV30 and TRBJ2-7, is SQTIHQWPATLVQPVGSPLSLECTVEGTSNPNLYWYRQAAGRGLQLLFYSVGIGQISSEVPQNLSASRPQDRQFILSSKKLLLSDSGFYLCAWSSGQRSYEQYFGPGTRLTVT.

The chain joins TRBV4-2 to TRBJ1-5; 10 bases are shared with TRBD1. Germline CDR1 LGHNA, CDR2 YNFKEQ. V trimming: 8 bases; J trimming: 5 bases; junction bases outside the gene matches: 12. This CDR3 is 16 amino acids long. The CDR3 region has the DNA TGTGCCAGCGGTAAAATTGGACAGGGGGTGGATCAGCCCCAGCATTTT. Amino acid sequence: CASGKIGQGVDQPQHF.

The chain uses TRBV7-8 and TRBJ2-7; TRBD2 matches at 10 bases. Trimming at V came to 5 bases and at J to 0 bases, leaving 10 bases not matched to a gene. Germline V gene data show CDR1 as SGHVS and CDR2 as FQNEAQ. The CDR3 consists of 17 residues. The CDR3, as DNA: TGTGCCAGCAGCCTAAGGGTGCGACTAGCGGGCTCCTACGAGCAGTACTTC. Translation gives CASSLRVRLAGSYEQYF.

This rearrangement joins TRBV5-1 to TRBJ1-1; perhaps TRBD1 as D (5 bases). Germline values: CDR1 SGHRS, CDR2 YFSETQ. V lost 2 bases and J lost 1, with 12 bases in between. This CDR3 contains 15 residues. In nucleotides, the CDR3 is TGCGCCAGCAGCTTCACAGGCGGTAGGAACACTGAAGCTTTCTTT. It is translated as CASSFTGGRNTEAFF.

The rearrangement uses TRBV20-1 and TRBJ2-3; TRBD1 agrees at 10 bases. CDR1 is DFQATT and CDR2 is SNEGSKA in the germline V gene (reference sequence). The V and J ends lost 6 bases and 6 bases, in that order; junction bases with no gene match: 9. The length of the CDR3 is 14 residues. Here the CDR3 reads CSADGTGEDDTQYF. The CDR3 nucleotides are TGCAGTGCAGACGGGACAGGGGAGGATGATACGCAGTATTTT.

CDR3 coding DNA: TGTGCCAGCAGTTTTTTCGCAGGGGCATCCTACGAGCAGTACTTC. It is translated as CASSFFAGASYEQYF. The chain carries TRBV28 and TRBJ2-7; weak D call: TRBD1 (6 bases). Deletions cut 3 bases from V and 1 base from J, with 13 bases between. CDR3 length: 15 amino acids. Germline CDR1 MDHEN, CDR2 SYDVKM.

This clonotype has more than one count but fewer than ten. This rearrangement joins TRBV4-1 to TRBJ2-6; the D is unclear. V lost 1 base, J lost 0 bases, and 10 bases lay in between. CDR3 length equals 17 residues. Germline CDR1 and CDR2: MGHRA and YSYEKL. CDR3 nucleotides: TGCGCCAGCAGCCAAGCCGTCGGCAGCTCTGGGGCCAACGTCCTGACTTTC. Encoded protein: CASSQAVGSSGANVLTF.

This clonotype was found once. The chain is built from TRBV12-3 or TRBV12-4 and TRBJ2-1; 13 bases agree with TRBD2. The CDR3 runs to 18 residues. The V and J ends lost 6 bases and 3 bases, in that order; junction bases with no gene match: 11. CDR3 sequence: CASSAGLAGVYFYNEQFF. CDR3 coding DNA: TGTGCCAGCAGCGCCGGACTAGCGGGAGTCTACTTCTACAATGAGCAGTTCTTC.

The V gene is TRBV20-1, the J gene TRBJ2-7, with TRBD2 identical over 14 bases. The CDR3 loop spans 18 amino acids. Trimming at V came to 7 bases and at J to 0 bases, leaving 14 bases not matched to a gene. Germline V gene data show CDR1 as DFQATT and CDR2 as SNEGSKA (reference sequence). This chain's CDR3 is CSVKRGLGTSGSSYEQYF. As DNA, the CDR3 is TGCAGTGTTAAAAGGGGGCTTGGGACTAGCGGGAGCTCCTACGAGCAGTACTTC.

The gene calls are TRBV10-3 and TRBJ2-1, with 7 positions matching TRBD1. The CDR3 has 13 residues. V trimming: 10 bases; J trimming: 8 bases; junction bases outside the gene matches: 11. Germline assignment: CDR1 ENHRY and CDR2 SYGVKD. The CDR3: CASGQALIDEQFF. The CDR3 nucleotides are TGTGCCAGCGGACAGGCTTTAATTGATGAGCAGTTCTTC.

This clonotype was found a few times. This sequence joins TRBV27 and TRBJ1-2; tentatively, D is TRBD1 (6 bases). With 6 bases removed from V and 8 bases from J, the gap between germline ends came to 19 bases. Germline loops: CDR1 MNHEY, CDR2 SMNVEV (reference sequence). The length of the CDR3 is 14 residues. The CDR3 coding sequence is TGTGCCAGCAGGGGGGACGGTACAGGGAGGGGCTACACCTTC. Its protein product is CASRGDGTGRGYTF.

This clonotype occurred many times. The chain has TRBV21-1 and TRBJ2-7; the DNA was not compared with TRBD2, the D call given in the table. TRBV21-1 is a pseudogene. This CDR3 contains 16 residues. The CDR3: CASSKVQRENSYEQYF. The DNA for the CDR3 is TGTGCCAGCAGCAAAGTCCAGCGGGAGAACTCCTACGAGCAGTACTTC.

The J gene is TRBJ2-1, the V gene TRBV27, with D perhaps TRBD1 or TRBD2 (5 bases each). CDR1 is MNHEY, CDR2 SMNVEV, per germline (reference sequence). Trimming left V 0 bases short and J 9 bases short, with 15 bases between. The CDR3 is made up of 15 amino acids. In DNA, the CDR3 is TGTGCCAGCAGTTTATCCCCTGAGGGGAGTGGTGAGCAGTTCTTC. Translated: CASSLSPEGSGEQFF.

The J gene is TRBJ2-7, the V gene TRBV2; no firm D call. The V end lost 3 bases, the J end lost 0 bases, and 9 bases lay between the germline ends. This CDR3 spans 14 amino acids. Looked up from germline, CDR1 is SNHLY and CDR2 is FYNNEI. CDR3 sequence (DNA): TGTGCCAGCAGTGATACGGGTCACTCCTACGAGCAGTACTTC. Encoded protein: CASSDTGHSYEQYF. Drawing the rest from reference TRBV2 and TRBJ2-7, the complete variable domain is EPEVTQTPSHQVTQMGQEVILRCVPISNHLYFYWYRQILGQKVEFLVSFYNNEISEKSEIFDDQFSVERPDGSNFTLKIRSTKLEDSAMYFCASSDTGHSYEQYFGPGTRLTVT.

The chain carries TRBV18 and TRBJ1-1, with D maybe TRBD1 (6 bases). V lost 2 bases and J 3 bases, leaving 10 bases between the germline ends. The germline CDR1 and CDR2 sequences are KGHSH and LQKENI. This CDR3 is 14 amino acids long. The CDR3 protein is CASSPATGYTEAFF. In nucleotides, the CDR3 is TGTGCCAGCTCACCAGCGACAGGCTACACTGAAGCTTTCTTT.